This record looks at one T cell receptor beta chain sequence and its context. Its antigen is unidentified. The data were obtained in a study of vaccination and CD4 T cells after COVID-19. The Oncomine TCR Beta short-read assay was what sequenced the DNA obtained from cultured CD4+ T cells. A single record per CDR3 protein comes from TCRdb applying MiXCR to the PCR reads. The data contain around 6,500 distinct CDR3 sequences, 33% of them seen just once; the ten biggest clones take up approximately 28%. Noted treatment: approximately nine-day PBMC culture with coronavirus spike peptide pools or control peptides (ViraFEST assay). The collection of CD4+ T cells from the unexposed donor took place before the COVID-19 pandemic (2011-2018). PBMCs, plated at roughly 2 million per well, were grown in the presence of about 9.5 IU/ml IL-2 and roughly 10 ug/ml peptide pools. The germline V gene encodes CDR1 DFQATT and CDR2 SNEGSKA (reference sequence). The CDR3 length is 13 residues. Trimming pared 0 bases from V and 1 base from J, leaving 6 bases between.

This clonotype was sampled from a human donor in good health. V gene TRBV20-1 combines with J gene TRBJ1-1; no clear D gene. The material sequenced was CD4+ T cells from blood, cultured in vitro. CDR3 sequence (DNA): TGCAGTGCTAGAGATCCAGCGAACACTGAAGCTTTCTTT. It is translated as CSARDPANTEAFF.